The 32 T cell receptor beta chains below all came from one sample that was sequenced in a study of blood T cell repertoires in COVID-19. Measured with immunoSEQ multiplex PCR; TCRdb has only the in-frame clones, and not every one. The sample contains about 260,000 clones, 88% of which appear only once. The sample was PBMCs or T cells enriched from blood (not recorded which). Receptors were obtained from a woman aged 50 to 60 who had recovered from COVID-19.

The chain links TRBV29-1 to TRBJ2-1; 7 bases are shared with TRBD1. In germline, CDR1 is SQVTM, CDR2 ANQGSEA. J was trimmed by 9 bases and V by 7 bases; bases with no gene match: 9. CDR3 length: 12 residues. CDR3 bases: TGCAGCGCCCGACAGGGTAACGGTGAGCAGTTCTTC. Translating it yields CSARQGNGEQFF.

The rearrangement joins TRBV7-8 to TRBJ1-4; possible D gene TRBD1, 6 bases. V was cut by 5 bases and J by 10 bases, with 14 bases left in between. Germline V gene sequence: CDR1 SGHVS, CDR2 FQNEAQ. CDR3 size: 13 residues. The CDR3 bases are TGTGCCAGCAGCACCGGACAGACAGGAAAACTGTTTTTT. This gives the protein CASSTGQTGKLFF.

The CDR3 protein is CASSQERNRLAEAFF. CDR3 nucleotides: TGCGCCAGCAGCCAAGAGAGAAACAGGCTGGCTGAAGCTTTCTTT. The chain carries TRBV4-3 and TRBJ1-1; a possible D gene is TRBD1 (5 bases). CDR1 and CDR2 (germline): LGHNA, YSLEER. This CDR3 contains 15 residues. V was pared by 0 bases and J by 6 bases, with 14 bases between.

On this clone itself: The sample holds other DNA sequences that translate to the same CDR3. This rearrangement joins TRBV18 to TRBJ1-1, with D maybe TRBD1 (5 bases). Trimming shortened V by 3 bases and J by 0 bases, and 11 bases separated the two germline ends. This CDR3 has 15 amino acids. From germline, CDR1 is KGHSH and CDR2 LQKENI. The CDR3 is CASSPLDSMNTEAFF. The CDR3 DNA follows: TGTGCCAGCTCACCTTTAGACAGCATGAACACTGAAGCTTTCTTT.

This clone was seen once. This rearrangement joins TRBV10-3 to TRBJ1-1; 8 bases agree with TRBD1. Germline CDR1 and CDR2: ENHRY and SYGVKD. This CDR3 has 13 residues. The junction had 2 bases not matched to a gene; V was cut back by 8 bases and J by 0 bases. The CDR3: CAISTGVNTEAFF. CDR3 nucleotide sequence: TGTGCCATCTCGACAGGGGTGAACACTGAAGCTTTCTTT.

The CDR3 DNA is TGTGCCTGGCAGGCAGGAAGGCCCAAGTTGGATGGCTACACCTTC. Amino acids: CAWQAGRPKLDGYTF. The chain recombines TRBV30 with TRBJ1-2; D is unresolved. Germline V lookup: CDR1 GTSNPN, CDR2 SVGIG (reference sequence). The germline V and J ends were trimmed by 5 bases and 6 bases, with 22 bases remaining between them. The CDR3 sequence is 15 residues long.

The chain recombines TRBV19 with TRBJ2-1, with 12 bases identical to TRBD2. Germline V gives CDR1 LNHDA, CDR2 SQIVND (reference sequence). The V gene end was trimmed by 6 bases and the J gene end by 8 bases; junction bases not matched to a gene: 17. There are 18 residues in the CDR3. The CDR3 bases are TGTGCCAGTAGCCCAGTTGGTCCGTCGGCTAGCGGGAGGGATGAGCAGTTCTTC. This codes for CASSPVGPSASGRDEQFF.

This chain uses TRBV14 with TRBJ2-7, with 7 bases aligning to TRBD2. This CDR3 has 15 amino acids. Germline-derived CDR1 and CDR2 are SGHDN and FVKESK. The J segment lost 4 bases and the V segment lost 1 base, leaving 7 bases of the junction unmatched. The CDR3 sequence is CASSQVPLAEYEQYF. As DNA, the CDR3 is TGTGCCAGCAGCCAAGTTCCGCTAGCGGAGTACGAGCAGTACTTC.

The chain has TRBV3-1 (or the pseudogene TRBV3-2) and TRBJ1-2; no reliable D call. Germline lookup yields CDR1 LGHDT and CDR2 YNNKEL (reference sequence). The CDR3 is 14 residues long. V was trimmed by 2 bases and J by 6 bases, leaving 13 bases between them. The DNA for the CDR3 is TGTGCCAGCAGCCAACTAATGGCCCGGGATGGCTACACCTTC. Protein product: CASSQLMARDGYTF.

The chain carries TRBV19 and TRBJ1-3; D not certain. Germline lookup yields CDR1 LNHDA and CDR2 SQIVND (reference sequence). This CDR3 contains 15 residues. Trimming took off 5 bases at V and 1 base at J, with 12 bases between the two ends. In nucleotides, the CDR3 is TGTGCCAGTAGTTTCACAGTTGGGTCTGGAAACACCATATATTTT. This gives the protein CASSFTVGSGNTIYF. Variable domain in full (rest from reference TRBV19 and TRBJ1-3): DGGITQSPKYLFRKEGQNVTLSCEQNLNHDAMYWYRQDPGQGLRLIYYSQIVNDFQKGDIAEGYSVSREKKESFPLTVTSAQKNPTAFYLCASSFTVGSGNTIYFGEGSWLTVV.

This chain joins TRBV3-1 (or the pseudogene TRBV3-2) and TRBJ1-1; D call uncertain. From germline, CDR1 is LGHDT and CDR2 YNNKEL (reference sequence). Trimming shortened V by 1 base and J by 1 base, and 7 bases separated the two germline ends. This CDR3 is built from 14 residues. The CDR3 region is CASSQGHENTEAFF. For the CDR3, the DNA is TGTGCCAGCAGCCAAGGGCACGAGAACACTGAAGCTTTCTTT.

This clone occurred a few times. This sequence joins TRBV28 and TRBJ1-5; the match to TRBD1 covers 7 bases. Germline assignment: CDR1 MDHEN and CDR2 SYDVKM. The CDR3 covers 13 residues. V was clipped by 10 bases and J by 11 bases; unmatched bases: 14. The CDR3 sequence: CATTGGGGAAQHF. Written as DNA, the CDR3 is TGTGCCACCACGGGAGGGGGCGGTGCGGCCCAGCATTTT.

The V call is TRBV7-9, the J call TRBJ2-3; 8 positions agree with TRBD1. Germline CDR1 and CDR2: SEHNR and FQNEAQ (reference sequence). The CDR3 covers 13 residues. The trim removed 1 base at V and 9 bases at J, leaving 3 bases unmatched. The DNA of the CDR3 is TGTGCCAGCAGCTTAGGTGGGACAGGAACGCAGTATTTT. This sequence encodes CASSLGGTGTQYF.

The CDR3 reads CATSDLRGKTGELFF. In DNA, the CDR3 is TGTGCCACCAGTGATTTAAGGGGCAAGACCGGGGAGCTGTTTTTT. V and J are TRBV24-1 and TRBJ2-2; a weak D match, TRBD1 (5 bases). This CDR3 is 15 amino acids long. Germline V gives CDR1 KGHDR, CDR2 SFDVKD. V was clipped by 1 base and J by 5 bases, with 10 bases between them.

The V gene is TRBV6-2 or TRBV6-3, the J gene TRBJ2-1, with 8 bases lining up with TRBD2. The CDR3 spans 18 residues. The germline V gene encodes CDR1 MNHEY and CDR2 SVGEGT. V lost 4 bases and J lost 0; bases outside the gene matches: 11. CDR3 sequence reads: CASSLAGRTYSSYNEQFF. CDR3 DNA sequence: TGTGCCAGCAGTTTAGCGGGGAGGACTTATAGCTCCTACAATGAGCAGTTCTTC.

The chain uses TRBV24-1 and TRBJ2-1; no clear D. Germline assignment: CDR1 KGHDR and CDR2 SFDVKD. V dropped 4 bases and J dropped 4 bases, with 4 bases sitting between them. This CDR3 is built from 12 residues. DNA of the CDR3: TGTGCCACCAGTGACGGTTACAATGAGCAGTTCTTC. Translated: CATSDGYNEQFF.

CDR3 loop: CASSLISYGYTF. The CDR3 DNA reads as TGTGCCAGCAGCTTAATCAGCTATGGCTACACCTTC. The V and J genes are TRBV7-9 and TRBJ1-2, with D hard to call. Trimming shortened V by 2 bases and J by 4 bases, and 5 bases separated the two germline ends. CDR1 is SEHNR and CDR2 is FQNEAQ in the germline V gene (reference sequence). CDR3 size: 12 residues.

This clone was seen a few times. The chain recombines TRBV4-1 with TRBJ1-6; possibly TRBD1 for D (5 bases). The CDR3 has 14 amino acids. Germline V gives CDR1 MGHRA, CDR2 YSYEKL. The germline V and J ends were trimmed by 3 bases and 4 bases, with 7 bases remaining between them. DNA for the CDR3: TGCGCCAGCAGCCACCCAGGGTATAATTCACCCCTCCACTTT. Translation: CASSHPGYNSPLHF.

The genes are TRBV5-5 and TRBJ1-2; tentative D call: TRBD1 (6 bases). CDR1 is SGHKS and CDR2 is YYEKEE in the germline V gene (reference sequence). V shed 4 bases and J shed 7 bases, with 11 bases lying between them. The CDR3 contains 12 residues. The CDR3: CASSPGVSGYTF. In nucleotides, the CDR3 is TGTGCCAGCAGCCCAGGGGTGTCTGGCTACACCTTC.

The rearrangement joins TRBV4-2 to TRBJ2-7; tentatively, D is TRBD2 (7 bases). Germline lookup yields CDR1 LGHNA and CDR2 YNFKEQ. The V end lost 1 base, the J end lost 10 bases, and 14 bases lay between the germline ends. The CDR3 covers 13 residues. The CDR3 bases are TGTGCCAGCAGCCAAGCGGGGGGCGTCCCCCAGTACTTC. Protein sequence: CASSQAGGVPQYF.

This chain joins TRBV7-6 and TRBJ1-2; possibly TRBD1 for D (5 bases). Germline CDR1 reads SGHVS; CDR2 reads FNYEAQ. There are 14 residues in the CDR3. Trimming removed 5 bases from V and 5 bases from J, with 15 bases in between. CDR3 region: CASSETTGGYGYTF. CDR3 in DNA: TGTGCCAGCAGCGAGACCACGGGGGGTTATGGCTACACCTTC. Using reference TRBV7-6 and TRBJ1-2 for the parts outside the CDR3, the full variable domain is GAGVSQSPRYKVTKRGQDVALRCDPISGHVSLYWYRQALGQGPEFLTYFNYEAQQDKSGLPNDRFSAERPEGSISTLTIQRTEQRDSAMYRCASSETTGGYGYTFGSGTRLTVV.

The chain has TRBV30 and TRBJ1-3; no reliable D call. CDR1 GTSNPN and CDR2 SVGIG come from the germline V gene (reference sequence). This CDR3 contains 14 residues. Trimming removed 3 bases from V and 0 bases from J, with 9 bases in between. CDR3 region: CAWSSGVSGNTIYF. The CDR3 coding sequence is TGTGCCTGGAGCTCGGGAGTCTCTGGAAACACCATATATTTT.

CDR3 coding DNA: TGTGCCAGCAGCGTAAGTGACAGAAGGAACACTGAAGCTTTCTTT. Protein sequence: CASSVSDRRNTEAFF. This chain joins TRBV9 and TRBJ1-1; D might be TRBD1 (5 bases). There are 15 residues in the CDR3. The germline V gene has CDR1 SGDLS and CDR2 YYNGEE. V was clipped by 1 base and J by 1 base, with 11 bases between them.

The V call is TRBV27, the J call TRBJ2-3, with 7 bases identical to TRBD2. The V and J ends lost 5 bases and 2 bases, in that order; junction bases with no gene match: 4. There are 14 residues in the CDR3. Looked up from germline, CDR1 is MNHEY and CDR2 is SMNVEV (reference sequence). CDR3 sequence reads: CASSRTRNTDTQYF. DNA for the CDR3: TGTGCCAGCAGTCGGACTAGAAACACAGATACGCAGTATTTT.

This chain uses TRBV2 with TRBJ2-1, with a weak D call TRBD1 (5 bases). The V gene lost 5 bases and the J gene lost 8 bases, with 10 bases spanning the gap. The CDR3 loop spans 12 amino acids. Germline CDR1 reads SNHLY; CDR2 reads FYNNEI. CDR3 nucleotide sequence: TGTGCCAGCAGTTCCCAGGGCTATGAGCAGTTCTTC. It codes for CASSSQGYEQFF.

The chain carries TRBV19 and TRBJ1-2; D not certain. The V gene's germline CDR1 is LNHDA and CDR2 SQIVND (reference sequence). Trimming took 6 bases from V and 2 from J, leaving 4 bases between them. The CDR3 sequence is 11 residues long. CDR3 bases: TGTGCCAGTAGCAGGAACTATGGCTACACCTTC. Its protein product is CASSRNYGYTF.

The chain carries TRBV4-3 and TRBJ2-7, with TRBD1 as a possible D gene (6 bases). Germline CDR1 LGHNA, CDR2 YSLEER. CDR3 size: 15 residues. Trimming stripped 5 bases from V and 2 bases from J, with 16 bases between. CDR3 in DNA: TGCGCCAGCAGCTCAATTCTGGGGGCCGCCTACGAGCAGTACTTC. Protein: CASSSILGAAYEQYF.

The rearrangement uses TRBV7-9 and TRBJ2-3; TRBD2 matches 8 bases. Germline V gene lookup returns CDR1 SEHNR and CDR2 FQNEAQ (reference sequence). After removal of 3 bases from V and 5 bases from J, the junction contained 7 bases not matched to a gene. There are 15 residues in the CDR3. In nucleotides, the CDR3 is TGTGCCAGCAGCTTGAGCGGGAGTGCTGGAGATACGCAGTATTTT. This encodes CASSLSGSAGDTQYF.

This chain joins TRBV5-1 and TRBJ2-2; 9 nucleotides align to TRBD2. J lost 7 bases, V lost 5 bases, and 12 bases had no gene match. Germline-derived CDR1 and CDR2 are SGHRS and YFSETQ. The CDR3 has 16 amino acids. DNA of the CDR3: TGCGCCAGCAGTTTTTTAGCGGGAGATTCGGTCGGGGAGCTGTTTTTT. Translating it yields CASSFLAGDSVGELFF.

V and J are TRBV2 and TRBJ2-2, with 7 bases fitting TRBD2. The trim removed 6 bases at V and 5 bases at J, leaving 3 bases unmatched. Germline CDR1 is SNHLY and CDR2 is FYNNEI. The CDR3 covers 13 residues. The CDR3 bases are TGTGCCAGCAGGGGAGCGGGGACCGGGGAGCTGTTTTTT. It codes for CASRGAGTGELFF. Looking up the rest from reference TRBV2 and TRBJ2-2 gives the full variable domain: EPEVTQTPSHQVTQMGQEVILRCVPISNHLYFYWYRQILGQKVEFLVSFYNNEISEKSEIFDDQFSVERPDGSNFTLKIRSTKLEDSAMYFCASRGAGTGELFFGEGSRLTVL.

This clone was observed once. This rearrangement joins TRBV12-5 to TRBJ1-1, with a possible D match to TRBD1 (5 bases). Trimming stripped 2 bases from V and 8 bases from J, with 21 bases between. CDR1 and CDR2 (germline): LGHNT, FRNRAP. The CDR3 has 16 amino acids. CDR3 sequence (DNA): TGTGCTAGTGGTTTGTCTTCCTCGGGACTGTCGACCGAAGCTTTCTTT. Translating gives CASGLSSSGLSTEAFF.

J is TRBJ2-3 and V is TRBV12-3 or TRBV12-4; a weak D match, TRBD2 (6 bases). Trimming shortened V by 5 bases and J by 4 bases, and 10 bases separated the two germline ends. The CDR3 length is 13 residues. CDR3 DNA sequence: TGTGCCAGCAGTGTGGGGGAGGCAGATACGCAGTATTTT. Its translation: CASSVGEADTQYF.